This T cell receptor (beta chain) was documented in a study of CD8+ T cells in alopecia areata. About the research overall: Treated individuals took tofacitinib by mouth, 5 to 10 mg twice daily.

The V end was cut by 5 bases, the J end by 14 bases, with 19 bases between. The CDR3 has 14 amino acids. The V gene's germline CDR1 is SGHVS and CDR2 FNYEAQ. Findings of the study overall: Scalp samples also yield sequences of resident alphabeta T cells from normal skin. Compared with normal scalp, lesional scalp had higher clonality and more expanded CD8+ clones.

Researchers gathered lesional scalp punch biopsies and peripheral blood from patients with alopecia areata. Reverse transcription of extracted RNA yielded cDNA, which provided the sequencing template. The method was immunoSEQ multiplex PCR; TCRdb's version includes in-frame clones alone and lacks a portion of them. The sample yields hundreds of thousands of clones, less than 80% seen once. On this clone itself: Its antigen remains unknown.

The TCR sequence derives from a human donor with alopecia areata. V and J are TRBV7-6 and TRBJ1-6; D unclear. The material sequenced was CD4+ T cells sorted from blood, taken at week 0. The DNA of the CDR3 is TGTGCCAGCAGCAATAGGTCGACGCTACTGACCCTCCACTTT. Protein: CASSNRSTLLTLHF. Looking up the rest from reference TRBV7-6 and TRBJ1-6 gives the full variable domain: GAGVSQSPRYKVTKRGQDVALRCDPISGHVSLYWYRQALGQGPEFLTYFNYEAQQDKSGLPNDRFSAERPEGSISTLTIQRTEQRDSAMYRCASSNRSTLLTLHFGNGTRLTVT.